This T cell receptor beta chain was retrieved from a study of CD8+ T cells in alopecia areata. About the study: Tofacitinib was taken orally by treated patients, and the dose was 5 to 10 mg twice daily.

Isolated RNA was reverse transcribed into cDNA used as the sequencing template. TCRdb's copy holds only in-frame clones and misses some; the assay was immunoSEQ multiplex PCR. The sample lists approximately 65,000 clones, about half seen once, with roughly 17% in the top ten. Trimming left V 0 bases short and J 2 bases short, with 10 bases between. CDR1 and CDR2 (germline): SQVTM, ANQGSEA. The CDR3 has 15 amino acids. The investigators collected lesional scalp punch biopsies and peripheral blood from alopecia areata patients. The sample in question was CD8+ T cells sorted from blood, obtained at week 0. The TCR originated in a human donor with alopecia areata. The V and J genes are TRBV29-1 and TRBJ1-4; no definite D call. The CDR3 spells CSVEDQTNTNEKLFF. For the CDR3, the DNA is TGCAGCGTTGAAGATCAGACAAATACTAATGAAAAACTGTTTTTT.